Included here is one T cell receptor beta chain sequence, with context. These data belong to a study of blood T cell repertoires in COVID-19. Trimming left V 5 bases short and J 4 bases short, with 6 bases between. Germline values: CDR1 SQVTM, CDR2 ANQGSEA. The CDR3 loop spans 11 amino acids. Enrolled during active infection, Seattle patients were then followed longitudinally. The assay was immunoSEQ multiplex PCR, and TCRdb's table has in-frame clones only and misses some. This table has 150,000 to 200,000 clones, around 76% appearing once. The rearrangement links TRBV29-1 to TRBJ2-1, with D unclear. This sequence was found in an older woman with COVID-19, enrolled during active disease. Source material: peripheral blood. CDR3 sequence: CSVPGYNEQFF. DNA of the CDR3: TGCAGCGTTCCCGGGTACAATGAGCAGTTCTTC.